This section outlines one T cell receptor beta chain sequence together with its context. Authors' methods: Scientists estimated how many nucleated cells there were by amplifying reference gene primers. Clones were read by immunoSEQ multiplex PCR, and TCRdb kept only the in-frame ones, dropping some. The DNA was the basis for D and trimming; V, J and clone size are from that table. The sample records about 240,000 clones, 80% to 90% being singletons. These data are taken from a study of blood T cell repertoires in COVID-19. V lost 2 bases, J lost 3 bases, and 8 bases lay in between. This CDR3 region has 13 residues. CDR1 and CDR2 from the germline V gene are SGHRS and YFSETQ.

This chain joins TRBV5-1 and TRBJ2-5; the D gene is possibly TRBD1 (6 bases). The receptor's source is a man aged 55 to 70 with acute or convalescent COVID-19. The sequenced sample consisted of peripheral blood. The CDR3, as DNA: TGCGCCAGCAGCTTAGACAGGAAAGAGACCCAGTACTTC. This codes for CASSLDRKETQYF.